This entry describes one T cell receptor (beta chain). As yet, its antigen is unknown. While the first cohort had fewer than 850 subjects, the donors belonged to the separate validation cohort of 100 to 150 subjects. The data derive from a study of cytomegalovirus exposure and HLA in healthy donors. V lost 0 bases to trimming and J lost 4 bases, with 12 bases between them. The CDR3 consists of 14 residues. CDR1 GTSNPN and CDR2 SVGIG come from the germline V gene (reference sequence). Some clones are missing from TCRdb's copy, which holds only in-frame ones; the method was immunoSEQ multiplex PCR. The sample gives about 140,000 clones, roughly nine tenths of which show up once; less than 3.5% is in the top ten. General study results and limits: Listed as cytomegalovirus-associated were 164 TCR beta chains.

The material sequenced was PBMCs. The rearrangement uses TRBV30 and TRBJ1-1; possibly TRBD1 for D (5 bases). The TCR was taken from a young man in good health and CMV-seronegative. This CDR3 reads CAWSVFSGGTEAFF. The CDR3 coding sequence is TGTGCCTGGAGTGTATTCTCGGGGGGCACTGAAGCTTTCTTT.